This section outlines one T cell receptor (beta chain) sequence together with its context. Germline-derived CDR1 and CDR2 are SGHTS and YDEGEE. V was cut by 1 base and J by 5 bases, with 9 bases left in between. There are 14 residues in the CDR3. The sample belongs to a study of blood T cell repertoires in COVID-19. Across about two dozen US areas, participants ranged in age from about 18 to 90 years. Authors' methods: The assay estimated nucleated cells by amplifying reference gene primers. Clones were read by immunoSEQ multiplex PCR, and TCRdb kept only the in-frame ones, dropping some. V, J and clone size are taken as reported in that table, and D and trimming were inferred from the DNA itself. The sample has tens of thousands of clones, roughly 80% seen once.

Material for sequencing was PBMCs or T cells enriched from blood (not recorded which). The sequence came from a woman aged 40 to 50 with acute COVID-19. This chain links TRBV5-8 with TRBJ1-4, with a weak D call TRBD1 (6 bases). In DNA form, the CDR3 reads TGTGCCAGCAGCTTGTGGCAGGGGAATGAAAAACTGTTTTTT. It specifies CASSLWQGNEKLFF.